Following are 16 T cell receptor beta chains from one sample sequenced in a study of identical twins. TCRdb re-derived calls from the 5' RACE reads in MiXCR, one entry per CDR3 protein. The sample consists of more than 600,000 distinct CDR3 sequences, 18% of them appearing once. These data also featured in a second study, about T cells expressing NK-cell markers.

The sequencing sample was made of PBMCs. These receptors all come from a woman aged 18 to 35 in good health.

This clonotype was found a few times. The chain carries TRBV7-2 and TRBJ2-1; D may be TRBD1 (5 bases). Germline V CDR1 and CDR2: SGHTA, FQGNSA. Trimming left V 5 bases short and J 0 bases short, with 11 bases between. CDR3 length: 15 amino acids. The CDR3 nucleotides read TGTGCCAGCAGCCCCGACAGTAGCTCCTACAATGAGCAGTTCTTC. This gives the protein CASSPDSSSYNEQFF. The full variable domain, in which reference TRBV7-2 and TRBJ2-1 provide the parts outside the CDR3, is GAGVSQSPSNKVTEKGKDVELRCDPISGHTALYWYRQSLGQGLEFLIYFQGNSAPDKSGLPSDRFSAERTGGSVSTLTIQRTQQEDSAVYLCASSPDSSSYNEQFFGPGTRLTVL.

This chain joins TRBV10-2 and TRBJ2-5; 7 bases fit TRBD1. The J segment lost 4 bases and the V segment lost 6 bases, leaving 8 bases of the junction unmatched. Germline lookup yields CDR1 WSHSY and CDR2 SAAADI. The CDR3 runs to 14 residues. This chain's CDR3 is CASRPTGEGETQYF. The CDR3 nucleotides read TGCGCCAGCAGGCCTACAGGGGAAGGAGAGACCCAGTACTTC.

This clonotype was picked up a small number of times. The rearrangement joins TRBV3-1 to TRBJ2-1; possible D gene TRBD2, 5 bases. The CDR3 covers 16 residues. In germline, CDR1 is LGHDT, CDR2 YNNKEL (reference sequence). V dropped 1 base and J dropped 4 bases, with 14 bases sitting between them. CDR3: CASSQGASGPYNEQFF. The CDR3 nucleotides read TGTGCCAGCAGCCAAGGGGCAAGCGGACCGTACAATGAGCAGTTCTTC.

CDR3 DNA sequence: TGTGCCAGCAGCTTAGCGCGTAGCGGGGGGTGGAATGAGCAGTTCTTC. It yields the protein CASSLARSGGWNEQFF. V is TRBV7-9 and J is TRBJ2-1, with 10 bases matching TRBD2. Germline CDR1 is SEHNR and CDR2 is FQNEAQ (reference sequence). The CDR3 length is 16 residues. V trimming: 0 bases; J trimming: 7 bases; junction bases outside the gene matches: 6.

This clonotype was observed a few times. The chain joins TRBV30 to TRBJ2-1; TRBD2 matches 8 bases. The germline V gene encodes CDR1 GTSNPN and CDR2 SVGIG (reference sequence). The CDR3 consists of 14 residues. Losses at the gene ends were 3 bases for V and 0 bases for J; bases not matched to a gene: 1. Written as DNA, the CDR3 is TGTGCCTGGAGCAGCGGGAGCTCCTACAATGAGCAGTTCTTC. This gives the protein CAWSSGSSYNEQFF.

J is TRBJ2-1 and V is TRBV6-1; 7 nucleotides line up with TRBD2. The junction had 8 bases not matched to a gene; V was cut back by 6 bases and J by 0 bases. From germline, CDR1 is MNHNS and CDR2 SASEGT. This CDR3 is built from 16 residues. CDR3 loop: CASRSTSATSYNEQFF. CDR3 nucleotides: TGTGCCAGCAGAAGTACTAGCGCCACCTCCTACAATGAGCAGTTCTTC.

The gene calls are TRBV7-9 and TRBJ2-2, with D unresolved. The V gene's germline CDR1 is SEHNR and CDR2 FQNEAQ (reference sequence). The ends were cut back, 5 bases at V and 6 bases at J, with 16 bases in the middle. This CDR3 region has 15 residues. The CDR3 region is CASSPPARPSGELFF. The DNA for the CDR3 is TGTGCCAGCAGCCCCCCCGCCAGGCCGTCCGGGGAGCTGTTTTTT.

This clonotype was detected a few times. J is TRBJ2-3 and V is TRBV9; no clear D gene. The germline CDR1 and CDR2 sequences are SGDLS and YYNGEE. Trimming took off 2 bases at V and 0 bases at J, with 13 bases between the two ends. This CDR3 is 16 amino acids long. The CDR3 DNA follows: TGTGCCAGCAGCGTCGAGGCCGCAACTAGCACAGATACGCAGTATTTT. Protein: CASSVEAATSTDTQYF.

The V gene is TRBV20-1, the J gene TRBJ2-5; tentative D call: TRBD2 (6 bases). CDR1 is DFQATT, CDR2 SNEGSKA, per germline (reference sequence). V was clipped by 3 bases and J by 4 bases, with 9 bases between them. CDR3 length: 12 amino acids. The CDR3 reads CSARGDLETQYF. The DNA for the CDR3 is TGCAGTGCTAGGGGGGACTTAGAGACCCAGTACTTC.

This clonotype occurred many times. The chain uses TRBV9 and TRBJ2-5; tentatively, D is TRBD2 (7 bases). The germline V gene has CDR1 SGDLS and CDR2 YYNGEE. Trimming removed 3 bases from V and 5 bases from J, with 20 bases in between. This CDR3 is built from 16 residues. This CDR3 is CASSARGGGPGETQYF. DNA of the CDR3: TGTGCCAGCAGCGCCCGAGGGGGGGGGCCGGGGGAGACCCAGTACTTC.

This clonotype appeared a few times. The chain carries TRBV6-5 and TRBJ1-3, with D possibly being TRBD1 (5 bases). The CDR3 has 15 amino acids. V dropped 4 bases and J dropped 0 bases, with 10 bases sitting between them. Germline V lookup: CDR1 MNHEY, CDR2 SVGAGI. The CDR3 sequence is CASSWVGDSGNTIYF. The DNA of the CDR3 is TGTGCCAGCAGTTGGGTAGGGGACTCTGGAAACACCATATATTTT.

The gene calls are TRBV29-1 and TRBJ2-1, with D possibly being TRBD1 (6 bases). V shed 3 bases and J shed 2 bases, with 11 bases lying between them. Germline V lookup: CDR1 SQVTM, CDR2 ANQGSEA. The CDR3 consists of 14 residues. CDR3 residues: CSVDRGLAYNEQFF. The CDR3 DNA follows: TGCAGCGTTGACAGGGGCTTAGCCTACAATGAGCAGTTCTTC.

The CDR3 DNA is TGTGCCAACGCCGGGACAGGGCCAGAGACCCAGTACTTC. Its translation is CANAGTGPETQYF. V gene TRBV2 combines with J gene TRBJ2-5, with TRBD1 matching 9 bases. Germline V lookup: CDR1 SNHLY, CDR2 FYNNEI. V dropped 10 bases and J dropped 4; count of bases not matched to a gene: 7. This CDR3 has 13 amino acids.

There are a few counts of this clonotype. In DNA form, the CDR3 reads TGCAGCGTTGAAAGGACAGAAGAGACCCAGTACTTC. This codes for CSVERTEETQYF. This rearrangement joins TRBV29-1 to TRBJ2-5; perhaps TRBD1 as D (6 bases). This CDR3 contains 12 residues. The germline CDR1 and CDR2 sequences are SQVTM and ANQGSEA. The V and J ends lost 2 bases and 3 bases respectively, with 7 bases between them.

The chain employs TRBV7-3 and TRBJ1-1; 7 bases agree with TRBD1. The CDR3 is 15 amino acids. V shed 5 bases and J 4 bases; nucleotides not matched to a gene: 10. Germline V CDR1 and CDR2: SGHTA, FQGTGA. CDR3: CASSPQGIGGTEAFF. The CDR3, as DNA: TGTGCCAGCAGCCCACAGGGGATAGGGGGCACTGAAGCTTTCTTT.

CDR3: CSVGWVRDTQYF. The CDR3 DNA reads TGCAGCGTTGGATGGGTGAGAGATACGCAGTATTTT. The V and J genes are TRBV29-1 and TRBJ2-3; D unclear. Per germline, CDR1 SQVTM and CDR2 ANQGSEA. Trimming took off 4 bases at V and 5 bases at J, with 10 bases between the two ends. The CDR3 has 12 amino acids.